The 13 T cell receptor beta chains below come from one sample, sequenced in a study of blood T cell repertoires in COVID-19. Here immunoSEQ multiplex PCR was the method, and the copy in TCRdb shows in-frame clones only, minus some. The sample records 150,000 to 200,000 clones, about 89% being singletons. Sequenced: peripheral blood. The receptors stem from a man in his 70s with acute or convalescent COVID-19.

The V and J genes are TRBV5-8 and TRBJ1-5; D may be TRBD1 (5 bases). The germline CDR1 and CDR2 sequences are SGHTS and YDEGEE. This CDR3 is built from 15 residues. Trimming cost V 0 bases and J 0 bases, with 7 bases left between them. Here the CDR3 DNA reads TGTGCCAGCAGCTTGGGGGGCTATAGCAATCAGCCCCAGCATTTT. This gives the protein CASSLGGYSNQPQHF.

This sequence joins TRBV6-6 and TRBJ2-1; TRBD2 matches at 9 bases. CDR3 length equals 16 residues. The V and J ends lost 6 bases and 0 bases, in that order; junction bases with no gene match: 6. The germline CDR1 and CDR2 sequences are MNHNY and SVGAGI (reference sequence). CDR3 sequence (DNA): TGTGCCAGCAGCCCAAGCGGGGGGAGCTCCTACAATGAGCAGTTCTTC. Residues: CASSPSGGSSYNEQFF.

Turning to this clone: Other nucleotide sequences from this sample produce the same CDR3. The rearrangement uses TRBV7-2 and TRBJ1-5, with 9 bases fitting TRBD1. Germline CDR1 and CDR2: SGHTA and FQGNSA. V trimming: 1 base; J trimming: 4 bases; junction bases outside the gene matches: 2. This CDR3 is 15 amino acids long. The CDR3: CASSLVTGGNQPQHF. As DNA, the CDR3 is TGTGCCAGCAGCTTAGTGACAGGGGGAAATCAGCCCCAGCATTTT.

This sequence joins TRBV18 and TRBJ1-2, with a possible D match to TRBD1 (6 bases). Looked up from germline, CDR1 is KGHSH and CDR2 is LQKENI. Trimming pared 0 bases from V and 3 bases from J, leaving 8 bases between. There are 14 residues in the CDR3. CDR3 in amino acids: CASSPPAGDYGYTF. CDR3 DNA: TGTGCCAGCTCACCACCGGCAGGGGACTATGGCTACACCTTC.

The chain is built from TRBV7-3 and TRBJ1-2; perhaps TRBD1 as D (5 bases). Germline V gene sequence: CDR1 SGHTA, CDR2 FQGTGA. The CDR3 has 13 amino acids. V lost 4 bases and J 7 bases, leaving 13 bases between the germline ends. The CDR3 reads CASSSSGGTGYTF. The CDR3 bases are TGTGCCAGCAGCTCTTCTGGGGGGACTGGCTACACCTTC. The full variable domain, in which reference TRBV7-3 and TRBJ1-2 provide the parts outside the CDR3, is GAGVSQTPSNKVTEKGKYVELRCDPISGHTALYWYRQSLGQGPEFLIYFQGTGAADDSGLPNDRFFAVRPEGSVSTLKIQRTERGDSAVYLCASSSSGGTGYTFGSGTRLTVV.

The chain joins TRBV2 to TRBJ2-7, with a tentative D call TRBD1 (5 bases). In germline, CDR1 is SNHLY, CDR2 FYNNEI. With 6 bases removed from V and 6 bases from J, the gap between germline ends came to 12 bases. The CDR3 consists of 12 residues. The CDR3 reads CASSDLGREQYF. CDR3 in DNA: TGTGCCAGCAGCGACCTGGGGCGCGAGCAGTACTTC.

The chain uses TRBV6-5 and TRBJ1-5; TRBD1 matches at 9 bases. V was pared by 5 bases and J by 6 bases, with 2 bases of the junction left unmatched. This CDR3 has 13 residues. Germline lookup yields CDR1 MNHEY and CDR2 SVGAGI. Written as DNA, the CDR3 is TGTGCCAGCAGTCGACAGGGGGTTCAGCCCCAGCATTTT. Protein sequence: CASSRQGVQPQHF.

V and J are TRBV5-4 and TRBJ2-1; 7 nucleotides align to TRBD2. Trimming removed 4 bases from V and 2 bases from J; junction bases left unmatched: 6. The CDR3 loop spans 15 amino acids. Germline V gene sequence: CDR1 SGHNT, CDR2 YYREEE (reference sequence). CDR3 DNA sequence: TGTGCCAGCAGCCCATCAGCGGGGACCTACAATGAGCAGTTCTTC. This gives the protein CASSPSAGTYNEQFF. The whole variable domain, remainder taken from reference TRBV5-4 and TRBJ2-1, is ETGVTQSPTHLIKTRGQQVTLRCSSQSGHNTVSWYQQALGQGPQFIFQYYREEENGRGNFPPRFSGLQFPNYSSELNVNALELDDSALYLCASSPSAGTYNEQFFGPGTRLTVL.

J is TRBJ2-7 and V is TRBV5-1, with a possible D match to TRBD2 (5 bases). The CDR3 is 12 residues long. V gave up 7 bases and J gave up 0 bases, with 8 bases separating them. Germline values: CDR1 SGHRS, CDR2 YFSETQ. The DNA for the CDR3 is TGCGCCAGCTACGGGGACTCCTACGAGCAGTACTTC. Translation gives CASYGDSYEQYF.

This rearrangement joins TRBV25-1 to TRBJ2-5, with 7 positions matching TRBD2. The V and J ends lost 4 bases and 4 bases, in that order; junction bases with no gene match: 6. The length of the CDR3 is 14 residues. The germline V gene encodes CDR1 MGHDK and CDR2 SYGVNS. DNA of the CDR3: TGTGCCAGCAGTGGCTTGGGAGGGCCAGAGACCCAGTACTTC. Translating gives CASSGLGGPETQYF.

The rearrangement joins TRBV5-1 to TRBJ1-5; no definite D call. CDR1 is SGHRS and CDR2 is YFSETQ in the germline V gene. V was trimmed by 0 bases and J by 0 bases, leaving 4 bases between them. CDR3 length equals 14 residues. This chain's CDR3 is CASSLDNSNQPQHF. CDR3 bases: TGCGCCAGCAGCTTGGATAATAGCAATCAGCCCCAGCATTTT.

CDR3 sequence: CASTVTTGNYGYTF. The CDR3, as DNA: TGTGCCAGCACCGTTACAACAGGGAACTATGGCTACACCTTC. The gene calls are TRBV9 and TRBJ1-2, with D maybe TRBD1 (6 bases). V was shortened by 6 bases and J by 2 bases, with 14 bases between the two germline ends. The CDR3 has 14 residues. Germline CDR1 SGDLS, CDR2 YYNGEE.

The rearrangement links TRBV9 to TRBJ1-2; TRBD1 matches 8 bases. Per the germline V gene, CDR1 is SGDLS and CDR2 is YYNGEE. This CDR3 is 13 amino acids long. With 5 bases clipped from V and 8 bases from J, the junction kept 8 bases outside the gene matches. The CDR3 DNA reads as TGTGCCAGCAGACGCGCGGCAGGGGGCGGCTACACCTTC. Translation gives CASRRAAGGGYTF.